A selection of T cell receptor beta chains follows, all from one sample in a study of blood T cell repertoires in COVID-19. Repertoires were generated with immunoSEQ multiplex PCR, while TCRdb's copy carries only in-frame clones and drops some. The table records roughly 60,000 clones, about four fifths of them present only once. The sample taken for sequencing was peripheral blood. Receptors were obtained from a human donor in a cohort sampled during active COVID-19. The CDR3 runs from the conserved cysteine through the conserved F or W. D genes are given only for firm matches. Where a row states a size, it is once, few, many or the class of an expanded clone; other rows omit it.

d_gene	abundance	v_gene	j_gene	CDR3aa	CDR3nt
NA	NA	TRBV7-9	TRBJ1-1	CASSLSDREAFF	TGTGCCAGCAGCTTATCCGACAGAGAAGCTTTCTTT
TRBD2	NA	TRBV4-3	TRBJ2-7	CASSNGRNEQYF	TGCGCCAGCAGTAACGGGAGGAACGAGCAGTACTTC
TRBD2	NA	TRBV11-3	TRBJ2-5	CASSPQSGGAQETQYF	TGTGCCAGCAGCCCACAAAGCGGGGGGGCCCAAGAGACCCAGTACTTC
TRBD2	NA	TRBV28	TRBJ2-6	CASSPSGRDFSGANVLTF	TGTGCCAGCAGTCCTTCGGGGAGGGACTTCTCTGGGGCCAACGTCCTGACTTTC
NA	NA	TRBV5-4	TRBJ2-3	CASSLVFGGADTQYF	TGTGCCAGCAGCTTGGTCTTCGGGGGTGCAGATACGCAGTATTTT
NA	NA	TRBV2	TRBJ2-3	CASSDEPLDTQYF	TGTGCCAGCAGTGATGAGCCATTAGATACGCAGTATTTT
TRBD1	NA	TRBV14	TRBJ2-1	CASSQYRTGGTSYNEQFF	TGTGCCAGCAGCCAGTATAGGACAGGGGGGACCTCCTACAATGAGCAGTTCTTC
NA	NA	TRBV10-1	TRBJ2-2	CASSERDTGELFF	TGCGCCAGCAGTGAGCGGGACACCGGGGAGCTGTTTTTT
NA	NA	TRBV11-3	TRBJ2-2	CASSLEWPGDDSGELFF	TGTGCCAGCAGCTTAGAATGGCCAGGGGATGACTCCGGGGAGCTGTTTTTT
TRBD2	few	TRBV10-3	TRBJ2-4	CAISESGTSVENIQYF	TGTGCCATCAGTGAGTCAGGAACTAGCGTCGAAAACATTCAGTACTTC
NA	NA	TRBV28	TRBJ2-2	CASTPLLPQGNTGELFF	TGTGCCAGCACCCCCTTATTACCCCAGGGGAACACCGGGGAGCTGTTTTTT
TRBD2	NA	TRBV4-1	TRBJ2-1	CATMSGGNEQFF	TGCGCCACGATGAGCGGGGGCAATGAGCAGTTCTTC
NA	few	TRBV15	TRBJ2-5	CATSRDRGSQETQYF	TGTGCCACCAGCAGAGATCGCGGATCACAAGAGACCCAGTACTTC